The 28 T cell receptor beta chains given below trace back to one sample, sequenced in a study of cytomegalovirus exposure and HLA in healthy donors (dated 2017 in TCRdb). The library was prepared using the immunoSEQ multiplex PCR assay. For the multiplex PCR, a mixture combining 60 forward primers for TCR Vbeta segments and 13 reverse primers for TCR Jbeta segments was used. Sourced from immuneACCESS, this table was stored by TCRdb with only in-frame sequences that have V and J called. A share of the clones is absent; for the studies checked, an unresolved V gene accounts for under half, and the remainder has no known explanation. The sample table shows 100,000 to 150,000 clones, and about 85% are seen once. The biggest ten clones account for about 1.5% of the sample. The sample taken for sequencing was PBMCs. Receptors were obtained from a boy aged 5-17 years in good health and CMV-seronegative.

The CDR3 loop is CASSLGTAQETQYF. The CDR3 region has the DNA TGTGCCAGCAGCTTAGGCACAGCCCAAGAGACCCAGTACTTC. The chain is built from TRBV7-2 and TRBJ2-5, with D uncertain. CDR1 SGHTA and CDR2 FQGNSA come from the germline V gene. V was shortened by 1 base and J by 1 base, with 7 bases between the two germline ends. CDR3 length equals 14 residues.

The chain carries TRBV7-2 and TRBJ2-5, with D maybe TRBD2 (5 bases). The CDR3 has 14 amino acids. V was cut by 4 bases and J by 0 bases, with 9 bases left in between. Germline loops: CDR1 SGHTA, CDR2 FQGNSA. Here the CDR3 DNA reads TGTGCCAGCAGCTCCACTAGGAACCAAGAGACCCAGTACTTC. Amino acids: CASSSTRNQETQYF.

DNA for the CDR3: TGCGCCAGCAGCCAAACGACAAGCAGCACCTACGAGCAGTACTTC. Protein: CASSQTTSSTYEQYF. The chain employs TRBV4-1 and TRBJ2-7; no firm D call. Germline V gene sequence: CDR1 MGHRA, CDR2 YSYEKL. The length of the CDR3 is 15 residues. V was cut by 2 bases and J by 2 bases, with 13 bases left in between.

About this clone itself: The junction and the germline gene differ at one end; a read error may be behind it. V is TRBV7-7 and J is TRBJ2-5; weak D call: TRBD1 (5 bases). The length of the CDR3 is 14 residues. Germline loops: CDR1 SSHAT, CDR2 FNYEAQ (reference sequence). DNA of the CDR3: TGTGCTAGCAGCTCTCGGCCAGGGTCAGAGACCCAGTACTTC. It codes for CASSSRPGSETQYF.

The chain has TRBV18 and TRBJ1-2; 10 bases fit TRBD1. The V and J ends lost 4 bases and 6 bases, in that order; junction bases with no gene match: 2. Germline CDR1 is KGHSH and CDR2 is LQKENI. The CDR3 has 13 residues. The CDR3 spells CASSQGTGDGYTF. The CDR3, as DNA: TGTGCCAGCTCACAAGGGACAGGGGATGGCTACACCTTC.

The V call is TRBV19, the J call TRBJ2-6; D call uncertain. The ends were cut back, 5 bases at V and 4 bases at J, with 9 bases in the middle. The length of the CDR3 is 14 residues. Looked up from germline, CDR1 is LNHDA and CDR2 is SQIVND (reference sequence). The CDR3 DNA reads as TGTGCCAGTAGTTCAGGCTCAGGGGCCAACGTCCTGACTTTC. This encodes CASSSGSGANVLTF.

This chain connects TRBV2 to TRBJ2-2; tentative D call: TRBD1 (6 bases). Deletions cut 2 bases from V and 5 bases from J, with 18 bases between. This CDR3 spans 17 amino acids. Germline CDR1 and CDR2: SNHLY and FYNNEI. The CDR3 protein is CASSEQGHQRETGELFF. The CDR3 region has the DNA TGTGCCAGCAGTGAACAGGGGCATCAACGGGAAACCGGGGAGCTGTTTTTT.

CDR3 DNA sequence: TGTGCCAGCAGCTTAACGGGGTTTGGAGCTTTCTTT. It specifies CASSLTGFGAFF. This rearrangement joins TRBV7-9 to TRBJ1-1; no clear D gene. The CDR3 sequence is 12 residues long. The V gene lost 2 bases and the J gene lost 10 bases, with 11 bases spanning the gap. Per germline, CDR1 SEHNR and CDR2 FQNEAQ (reference sequence).

Here the CDR3 DNA reads TGCGCCAGCAGCTTGGTTCTAGCGGGAGGGCAATTCTACAATGAGCAGTTCTTC. The encoded protein is CASSLVLAGGQFYNEQFF. V usage is TRBV5-1 and J usage is TRBJ2-1; 12 positions match TRBD2. Per the germline V gene, CDR1 is SGHRS and CDR2 is YFSETQ. After removal of 0 bases from V and 3 bases from J, the junction contained 7 bases not matched to a gene. The CDR3 totals 18 residues.

The chain recombines TRBV7-9 with TRBJ2-7, with 9 bases aligning to TRBD2. The germline V gene has CDR1 SEHNR and CDR2 FQNEAQ (reference sequence). This CDR3 has 16 residues. J was trimmed by 7 bases and V by 5 bases; bases with no gene match: 15. DNA of the CDR3: TGTGCCAGCAGCCTTGGGGGTGCGGGAGGGCCGGGGGAGCAGTACTTC. Protein product: CASSLGGAGGPGEQYF.

Regarding this clone: An end of the junction does not agree with germline; a read error may underlie this. CDR3 DNA sequence: TGTGCCAGCAGTTTTCAGGGGGCGCCCAGCGAGCCGTTCTTC. Translation gives CASSFQGAPSEPFF. J is TRBJ2-1 and V is TRBV27; 8 bases agree with TRBD1. Germline CDR1 and CDR2: MNHEY and SMNVEV (reference sequence). The CDR3 runs 14 residues.

The CDR3 DNA is TGTGCCAGCAGTCGCACAAACTATGGCTACACCTTC. Its translation is CASSRTNYGYTF. The chain joins TRBV6-5 to TRBJ1-2; D is uncertain. The germline V and J ends were trimmed by 5 bases and 2 bases, with 6 bases remaining between them. The V gene's germline CDR1 is MNHEY and CDR2 SVGAGI. This CDR3 has 12 amino acids.

This clone appeared a single time. The V gene is TRBV5-1, the J gene TRBJ2-7; 10 positions match TRBD1. Germline CDR1 is SGHRS and CDR2 is YFSETQ. The junction had 10 bases not matched to a gene; V was cut back by 4 bases and J by 0 bases. CDR3 length: 17 residues. CDR3 residues: CASSRRGQGEYSYEQYF. The CDR3, as DNA: TGCGCCAGCAGCAGACGTGGACAGGGGGAATACTCCTACGAGCAGTACTTC.

The chain combines TRBV7-2 with TRBJ1-1; D is possibly TRBD1 (5 bases). In germline, CDR1 is SGHTA, CDR2 FQGNSA. The CDR3 is made up of 13 amino acids. The V end lost 6 bases, the J end lost 5 bases, and 13 bases lay between the germline ends. Written as DNA, the CDR3 is TGTGCCAGCAGTGTCCTGGGGGGGACTGAAGCTTTCTTT. It codes for CASSVLGGTEAFF.

The rearrangement joins TRBV4-2 to TRBJ1-2; D ambiguous. Trimming removed 0 bases at V and 12 bases at J, with 14 bases between. CDR1 is LGHNA and CDR2 is YNFKEQ in the germline V gene. The CDR3 totals 13 residues. CDR3 DNA sequence: TGTGCCAGCAGCCAAGATTTTGGGGAGGTCCACACCTTC. This codes for CASSQDFGEVHTF.

The gene calls are TRBV7-3 and TRBJ2-3, with D perhaps TRBD2 (7 bases). The CDR3 covers 16 residues. Germline CDR1 and CDR2: SGHTA and FQGTGA. V shed 0 bases and J shed 6 bases, with 16 bases lying between them. As DNA, the CDR3 is TGTGCCAGCAGCTTAACAAGGGGGGGGCTCTCCGATACGCAGTATTTT. Translating gives CASSLTRGGLSDTQYF.

The chain has TRBV2 and TRBJ2-5; TRBD2 agrees at 7 bases. J was trimmed by 1 base and V by 8 bases; bases with no gene match: 7. The CDR3 spans 14 residues. CDR1 and CDR2 from the germline V gene are SNHLY and FYNNEI. The CDR3 DNA follows: TGTGCCAGCGGGGGGGGGACTTTCCAAGAGACCCAGTACTTC. Its protein is CASGGGTFQETQYF. The whole variable domain, filled in from reference TRBV2 and TRBJ2-5, reads EPEVTQTPSHQVTQMGQEVILRCVPISNHLYFYWYRQILGQKVEFLVSFYNNEISEKSEIFDDQFSVERPDGSNFTLKIRSTKLEDSAMYFCASGGGTFQETQYFGPGTRLLVL.

The CDR3: CASSVQNTEAFF. In DNA form, the CDR3 reads TGTGCCAGCAGCGTACAAAACACTGAAGCTTTCTTT. The chain joins TRBV9 to TRBJ1-1; D remains unclear. V was clipped by 1 base and J by 2 bases, with 3 bases between them. From germline, CDR1 is SGDLS and CDR2 YYNGEE. This CDR3 region has 12 residues.

The chain joins TRBV5-5 to TRBJ2-3; D perhaps matches TRBD2 (5 bases). The CDR3 covers 15 residues. V lost 1 base and J 1 base, leaving 10 bases between the germline ends. CDR1 and CDR2 from the germline V gene are SGHKS and YYEKEE (reference sequence). The DNA of the CDR3 is TGTGCCAGCAGCTTGCGAAGAGCGGGCACAGATACGCAGTATTTT. Translating it yields CASSLRRAGTDTQYF. Full variable domain (outside the CDR3, taken from reference TRBV5-5 and TRBJ2-3): DAGVTQSPTHLIKTRGQQVTLRCSPISGHKSVSWYQQVLGQGPQFIFQYYEKEERGRGNFPDRFSARQFPNYSSELNVNALLLGDSALYLCASSLRRAGTDTQYFGPGTRLTVL.

The chain combines TRBV7-2 with TRBJ1-4; perhaps TRBD1 as D (6 bases). The CDR3 contains 15 residues. V was cut by 0 bases and J by 6 bases, with 11 bases left in between. Germline CDR1 SGHTA, CDR2 FQGNSA. Here the CDR3 DNA reads TGTGCCAGCAGCTTAGCGCAGGGGCGAGATGAAAAACTGTTTTTT. Its translation: CASSLAQGRDEKLFF.

This rearrangement joins TRBV7-2 to TRBJ1-1; unclear D gene. Trimming left V 3 bases short and J 4 bases short, with 9 bases between. CDR3 length equals 13 residues. Germline values: CDR1 SGHTA, CDR2 FQGNSA. Here the CDR3 DNA reads TGTGCCAGCAGCTTTCGAGGTATCACTGAAGCTTTCTTT. It is translated as CASSFRGITEAFF.

This clone was detected once. The V and J genes are TRBV5-4 and TRBJ1-3; D gene ambiguous. CDR3 size: 15 residues. CDR1 SGHNT and CDR2 YYREEE come from the germline V gene (reference sequence). V lost 0 bases to trimming and J lost 0 bases, with 7 bases between them. The CDR3 DNA reads as TGTGCCAGCAGCTTGGCGAGGTCCTCTGGAAACACCATATATTTT. It codes for CASSLARSSGNTIYF.

The V call is TRBV7-9, the J call TRBJ1-2; perhaps TRBD1 as D (6 bases). V was cut by 1 base and J by 4 bases, with 10 bases left in between. Germline CDR1 is SEHNR and CDR2 is FQNEAQ (reference sequence). The CDR3 has 14 amino acids. CDR3 in amino acids: CASSLDRVTYGYTF. CDR3 nucleotide sequence: TGTGCCAGCAGCTTAGACAGGGTCACCTATGGCTACACCTTC.

The chain combines TRBV19 with TRBJ1-5; TRBD1 is a possible D gene (6 bases). The CDR3 has 14 amino acids. The germline V gene encodes CDR1 LNHDA and CDR2 SQIVND (reference sequence). The V end was cut by 10 bases, the J end by 2 bases, with 15 bases between. The chain's CDR3 is CATQNRVGNQPQHF. The CDR3 bases are TGTGCCACCCAAAACAGGGTTGGCAATCAGCCCCAGCATTTT.

This chain links TRBV27 with TRBJ2-1; 8 bases align to TRBD2. The J segment lost 6 bases and the V segment lost 2 bases, leaving 12 bases of the junction unmatched. The CDR3 runs 17 residues. Looked up from germline, CDR1 is MNHEY and CDR2 is SMNVEV (reference sequence). CDR3 protein: CASSLVASGRSFNEQFF. The DNA for the CDR3 is TGTGCCAGCAGTTTAGTCGCTAGCGGGCGTAGTTTCAATGAGCAGTTCTTC.

For this clone: An end of the junction differs from the germline gene, which may be a read error. The genes are TRBV7-9 and TRBJ1-5; no clear D gene. The CDR3 has 12 amino acids. Germline assignment: CDR1 SEHNR and CDR2 FQNEAQ (reference sequence). For the CDR3, the DNA is TGTTCCAGCAGCTTAGATCAACAGCCCCAGCATTTT. Protein sequence: CSSSLDQQPQHF.

The CDR3 DNA sequence: TGTGCCAGCAGTTACTCCCCAGGTAGTGTAGCTTTCTTT. It specifies CASSYSPGSVAFF. The rearrangement joins TRBV6-6 to TRBJ1-1; D is unresolved. Germline loops: CDR1 MNHNY, CDR2 SVGAGI (reference sequence). The length of the CDR3 is 13 residues. V gave up 0 bases and J gave up 10 bases, with 12 bases separating them.

The rearrangement links TRBV30 to TRBJ2-3; D might be TRBD1 (6 bases). There are 12 residues in the CDR3. CDR1 is GTSNPN and CDR2 is SVGIG in the germline V gene (reference sequence). V dropped 7 bases and J dropped 5 bases, with 13 bases sitting between them. CDR3 coding DNA: TGTGCCTACGGGACAACGGTAGATACGCAGTATTTT. The encoded protein is CAYGTTVDTQYF.